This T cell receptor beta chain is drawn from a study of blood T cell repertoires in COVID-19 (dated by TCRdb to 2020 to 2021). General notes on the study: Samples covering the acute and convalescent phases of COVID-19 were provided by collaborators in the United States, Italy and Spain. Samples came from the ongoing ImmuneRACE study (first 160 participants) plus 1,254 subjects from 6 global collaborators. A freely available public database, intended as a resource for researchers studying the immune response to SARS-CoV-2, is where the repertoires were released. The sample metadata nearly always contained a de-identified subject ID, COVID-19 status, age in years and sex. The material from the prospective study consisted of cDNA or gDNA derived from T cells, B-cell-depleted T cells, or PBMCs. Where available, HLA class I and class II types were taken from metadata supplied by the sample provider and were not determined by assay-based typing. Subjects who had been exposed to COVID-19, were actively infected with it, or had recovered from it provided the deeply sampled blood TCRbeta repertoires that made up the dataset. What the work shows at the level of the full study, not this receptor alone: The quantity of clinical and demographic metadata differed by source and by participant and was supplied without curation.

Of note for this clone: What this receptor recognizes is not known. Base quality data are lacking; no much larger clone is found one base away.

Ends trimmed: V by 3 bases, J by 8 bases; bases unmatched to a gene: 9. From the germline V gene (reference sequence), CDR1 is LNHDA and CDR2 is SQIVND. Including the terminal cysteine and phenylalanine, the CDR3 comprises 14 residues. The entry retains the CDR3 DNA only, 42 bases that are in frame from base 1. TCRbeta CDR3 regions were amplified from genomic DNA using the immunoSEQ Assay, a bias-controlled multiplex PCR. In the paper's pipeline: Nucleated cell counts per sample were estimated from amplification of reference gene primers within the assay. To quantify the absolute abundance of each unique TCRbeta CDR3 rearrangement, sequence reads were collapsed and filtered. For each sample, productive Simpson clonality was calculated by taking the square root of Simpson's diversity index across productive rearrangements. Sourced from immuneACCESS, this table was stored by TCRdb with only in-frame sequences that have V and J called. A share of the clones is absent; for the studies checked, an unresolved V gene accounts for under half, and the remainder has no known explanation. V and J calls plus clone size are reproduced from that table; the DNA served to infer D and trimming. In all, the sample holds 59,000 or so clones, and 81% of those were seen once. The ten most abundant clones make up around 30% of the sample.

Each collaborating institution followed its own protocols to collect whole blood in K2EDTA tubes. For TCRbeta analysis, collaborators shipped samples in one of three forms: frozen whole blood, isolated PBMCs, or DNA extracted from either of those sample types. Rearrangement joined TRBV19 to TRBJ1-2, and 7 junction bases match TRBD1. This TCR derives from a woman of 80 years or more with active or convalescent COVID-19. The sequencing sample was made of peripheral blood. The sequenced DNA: TGTGCCAGTAGTATGTCGAGAGGGGGCGGAGGCTACACCTTC. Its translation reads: CASSMSRGGGGYTF.